These T cell receptor beta chains were read from a single sample in a study of circulating and synovial CD4+ cells in juvenile arthritis. Generated by immunoSEQ multiplex PCR, the TCRdb table keeps only in-frame clones and is missing some. The data show fewer than 35,000 clones, 93% seen once. Sample: CD4+ T cells from blood. The receptors derive from a human donor with juvenile idiopathic arthritis. Each CDR3 is given with its conserved first and last residue. The D gene is left open where the match is weak. A clone size is listed for some rows: how often the clone was seen (once, few, many), or a class if it is expanded.

V gene: TRBV28; D gene: TRBD1; CDR3 length: 17; J gene: TRBJ1-1; clone size: -; CDR3 DNA: TGTGCCAGCAGTTTGGGACAGGGACGAGGGATGAACACTGAAGCTTTCTTT; CDR3 protein: CASSLGQGRGMNTEAFF
V gene: TRBV29-1; D gene: -; CDR3 length: 13; J gene: TRBJ1-5; clone size: once; CDR3 DNA: TGCAGCGTTGAACAGGGCGCCGATCAGCCCCAGCATTTT; CDR3 protein: CSVEQGADQPQHF
V gene: TRBV6-5; D gene: -; CDR3 length: 13; J gene: TRBJ1-5; clone size: -; CDR3 DNA: TGTGCCAGCAGGGGGGGAAGCAATCAGCCCCAGCATTTT; CDR3 protein: CASRGGSNQPQHF
V gene: TRBV10-2; D gene: TRBD1; CDR3 length: 15; J gene: TRBJ2-7; clone size: few; CDR3 DNA: TGCGCCAGCAGTGACCCCGGGACAGGGACGTACGAGCAGTACTTC; CDR3 protein: CASSDPGTGTYEQYF
V gene: TRBV28; D gene: -; CDR3 length: 14; J gene: TRBJ2-5; clone size: -; CDR3 DNA: TGTGCCAGCAGTTTGATAGGGGGCCAAGAGACCCAGTACTTC; CDR3 protein: CASSLIGGQETQYF
V gene: TRBV20-1; D gene: -; CDR3 length: 11; J gene: TRBJ1-2; clone size: -; CDR3 DNA: TGCAGTGCGAGAAGGGGAAGTGGGATTGCCTTC; CDR3 protein: CSARRGSGIAF
V gene: TRBV11-1; D gene: -; CDR3 length: 14; J gene: TRBJ2-5; clone size: -; CDR3 DNA: TGTGCCAGCAGCTTATCAGGCGGGTCGGAGACCCAGTACTTC; CDR3 protein: CASSLSGGSETQYF
V gene: TRBV7-2; D gene: -; CDR3 length: 13; J gene: TRBJ2-3; clone size: -; CDR3 DNA: TGTGCCAGCAGCATACAGGACCCAGATACGCAGTATTTT; CDR3 protein: CASSIQDPDTQYF
V gene: TRBV30; D gene: -; CDR3 length: 14; J gene: TRBJ1-2; clone size: -; CDR3 DNA: TGTGCCTGGAGTGTAGGCGGAGCTAACTATGGCTACACCTTC; CDR3 protein: CAWSVGGANYGYTF
V gene: TRBV10-3; D gene: TRBD1; CDR3 length: 14; J gene: TRBJ1-1; clone size: -; CDR3 DNA: TGTGCCATCAGACAGACAGGGGACAACACTGAAGCTTTCTTT; CDR3 protein: CAIRQTGDNTEAFF
V gene: TRBV6-5; D gene: -; CDR3 length: 15; J gene: TRBJ1-4; clone size: -; CDR3 DNA: TGTGCCACGAAGGGACGGAGCGGGACTAATGAAAAACTGTTTTTT; CDR3 protein: CATKGRSGTNEKLFF
V gene: TRBV5-8; D gene: TRBD1; CDR3 length: 15; J gene: TRBJ1-5; clone size: -; CDR3 DNA: TGTGCCAGCAGCTTCGGGGGACAGGGGCTAGGGGCCCAGCATTTT; CDR3 protein: CASSFGGQGLGAQHF
V gene: TRBV9; D gene: -; CDR3 length: 15; J gene: TRBJ2-1; clone size: -; CDR3 DNA: TGTGCCAGCAGCGTGAATGGACTCCGCGGGAATGAGCAGTTCTTC; CDR3 protein: CASSVNGLRGNEQFF
V gene: TRBV2; D gene: -; CDR3 length: 16; J gene: TRBJ2-1; clone size: once; CDR3 DNA: TGTGCCAGCAGTGAGAGGACGGGGAAGACCTACAATGAGCAGTTCTTC; CDR3 protein: CASSERTGKTYNEQFF
V gene: TRBV5-1; D gene: TRBD1; CDR3 length: 12; J gene: TRBJ2-5; clone size: -; CDR3 DNA: TGCGCCTCCGCTACAGGGGAAGAGACCCAGTACTTC; CDR3 protein: CASATGEETQYF
V gene: TRBV23-1; D gene: TRBD1; CDR3 length: 15; J gene: TRBJ2-7; clone size: -; CDR3 DNA: TGCGCCAGCAGTCGCCCGGGACAGGGGGTTTACGAGCAGTACTTC; CDR3 protein: CASSRPGQGVYEQYF
V gene: TRBV6-5; D gene: -; CDR3 length: 16; J gene: TRBJ1-2; clone size: -; CDR3 DNA: TGTGCCAGCAGTTACGTTGGAACCGGGACAAACTATGGCTACACCTTC; CDR3 protein: CASSYVGTGTNYGYTF
V gene: TRBV14; D gene: -; CDR3 length: 13; J gene: TRBJ1-2; clone size: -; CDR3 DNA: TGTGCCAGCAGCCCCCGGGTGGAGGATGGCTACACCTTC; CDR3 protein: CASSPRVEDGYTF
V gene: TRBV6-1; D gene: -; CDR3 length: 14; J gene: TRBJ2-7; clone size: -; CDR3 DNA: TGTGCCAGCAGTGAGGGGCCGGTCGCGTACGAGCAGTACTTC; CDR3 protein: CASSEGPVAYEQYF